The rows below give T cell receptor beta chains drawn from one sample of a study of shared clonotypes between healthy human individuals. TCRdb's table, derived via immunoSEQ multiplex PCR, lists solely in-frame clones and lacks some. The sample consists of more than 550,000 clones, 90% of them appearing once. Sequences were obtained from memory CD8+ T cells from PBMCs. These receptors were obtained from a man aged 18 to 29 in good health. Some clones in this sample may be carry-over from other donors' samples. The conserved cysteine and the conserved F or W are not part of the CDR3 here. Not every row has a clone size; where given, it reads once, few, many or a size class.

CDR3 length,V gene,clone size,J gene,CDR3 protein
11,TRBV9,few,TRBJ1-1,ASSGEQGSEAF
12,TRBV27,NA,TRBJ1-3,ASSAGGYGNTIY
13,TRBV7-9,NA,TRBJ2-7,ASSTWGTPTYEQY
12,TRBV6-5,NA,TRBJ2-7,ASSYGRKTYEQY
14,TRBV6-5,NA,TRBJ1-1,ASSYSWGGKNTEAF
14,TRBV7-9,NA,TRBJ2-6,ASSLRHGSGANVLT
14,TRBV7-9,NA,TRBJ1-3,ASSDNGRLSGNTIY
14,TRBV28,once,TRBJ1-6,ASSPLGGRLDSPLH
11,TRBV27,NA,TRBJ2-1,ASKDRRYNEQF
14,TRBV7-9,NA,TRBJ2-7,ASSLSGGQGAGEQY
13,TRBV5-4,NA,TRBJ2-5,ASSYPIGTDKTQY
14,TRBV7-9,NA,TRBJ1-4,ASSPRLEGASEKLF
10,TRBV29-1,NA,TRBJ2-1,SGTSGSYEQF
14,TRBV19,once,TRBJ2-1,ASSPQTDWGYNEQF
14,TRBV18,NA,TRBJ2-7,ASSPRAGRSSYEQY
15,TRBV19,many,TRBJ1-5,ASSIAWTAYSNQPQH
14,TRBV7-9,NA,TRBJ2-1,ASSLDSSGTYNEQF
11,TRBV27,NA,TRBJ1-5,ASSGTVNQPQH
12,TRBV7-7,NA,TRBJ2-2,ASSRQGANGELF
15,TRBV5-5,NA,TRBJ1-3,ASSSDWPGSSGNTIY
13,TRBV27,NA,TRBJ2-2,ASRRDRGRRGELF
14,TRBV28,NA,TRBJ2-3,ASTFRAYSSTDTQY
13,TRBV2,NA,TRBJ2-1,ASSYSGTSYNEQF
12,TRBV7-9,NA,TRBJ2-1,ASSEGASYNEQF
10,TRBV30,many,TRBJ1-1,AWSVSHTEAF
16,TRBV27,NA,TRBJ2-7,ASSLRVGASGRSYEQY
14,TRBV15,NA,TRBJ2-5,ATSRDGRQIQETQY
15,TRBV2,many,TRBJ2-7,ASSAFGTSGLTYEQY
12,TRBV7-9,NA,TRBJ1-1,ASSLGLRSGEAF
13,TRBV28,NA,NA,ASSLPQAEVYEQY